The 19 T cell receptor beta chains below all came from one sample that was sequenced in a study of glioma-infiltrating T cells. Amplification of TCR alpha and beta CDR3 regions from RNA used iRepertoire nested multiplex PCR. TCRdb recomputed calls from the multiplex PCR reads with MiXCR, one row per CDR3 protein. The sample holds more than 85,000 distinct CDR3 sequences; about 25% are singletons and the top ten take around 30%. The sequenced material came from glioma tissue, nonneoplastic brain tissue, or PBMCs (not recorded which). The source of these receptors is a human donor with low-grade glioma or glioblastoma, undergoing nonglioma brain surgery, or in good health (not recorded which).

This clonotype was counted ten times or more. The V and J genes are TRBV6-2 or TRBV6-3 and TRBJ2-5, with TRBD2 identical over 10 bases. J lost 9 bases, V lost 6 bases, and 10 bases had no gene match. CDR1 MNHEY and CDR2 SVGEGT come from the germline V gene. The CDR3 contains 14 residues. As DNA, the CDR3 is TGTGCCAGCAGGACCGCTAGCGGGGGAGCGGCCCAGTACTTC. Its translation: CASRTASGGAAQYF.

This clonotype was seen at least ten times. The chain links TRBV6-2 or TRBV6-3 to TRBJ2-1, with D perhaps matching TRBD1 (6 bases). CDR3 size: 13 residues. Germline CDR1 and CDR2: MNHEY and SVGEGT. V lost 10 bases and J lost 4, with 14 bases in between. The chain's CDR3 is CATRGDRYNEQFF. The CDR3 DNA follows: TGTGCCACCAGGGGAGACAGATACAATGAGCAGTTCTTC.

V is TRBV19 and J is TRBJ2-3, with D possibly called TRBD1 or TRBD2 (5 bases each). From germline, CDR1 is LNHDA and CDR2 SQIVND (reference sequence). The V and J ends lost 2 bases and 2 bases respectively, with 11 bases between them. This CDR3 has 15 amino acids. The CDR3: CASSIMAGTTDTQYF. CDR3 in DNA: TGTGCCAGTAGTATAATGGCCGGGACCACAGATACGCAGTATTTT.

The V gene is TRBV19, the J gene TRBJ1-3; D not resolved. The germline CDR1 and CDR2 sequences are LNHDA and SQIVND (reference sequence). The CDR3 is 16 amino acids. V lost 4 bases to trimming and J lost 0 bases, with 13 bases between them. The CDR3: CASSTPGGISGNTIYF. The CDR3 bases are TGTGCCAGTAGTACCCCCGGCGGCATCTCTGGAAACACCATATATTTT.

Worth noting for this clonotype: Given a much more abundant clone one base away, this may be a read error. This chain links TRBV7-6 with TRBJ2-3, with TRBD2 matching over 10 bases. J was trimmed by 6 bases and V by 7 bases; bases with no gene match: 13. The germline CDR1 and CDR2 sequences are SGHVS and FNYEAQ. This CDR3 has 16 residues. The CDR3 loop is CASNPGAGGRGDTQYF. The CDR3 nucleotides are TGTGCCAGCAACCCAGGAGCGGGGGGGCGAGGGGATACGCAGTATTTT.

This clonotype was seen at least ten times. V is TRBV5-1 and J is TRBJ1-5; weak D call: TRBD1 (6 bases). The length of the CDR3 is 17 residues. V dropped 0 bases and J dropped 4 bases, with 17 bases sitting between them. CDR1 SGHRS and CDR2 YFSETQ come from the germline V gene. The CDR3, as DNA: TGCGCCAGCAGCTTGGACACACTGGACAGTGTGAATCAGCCCCAGCATTTT. Amino acid sequence: CASSLDTLDSVNQPQHF.

The chain recombines TRBV2 with TRBJ2-1; TRBD1 matches 7 bases. CDR1 is SNHLY, CDR2 FYNNEI, per germline. The CDR3 covers 15 residues. Trimming took 5 bases from V and 0 from J; bases not matched to a gene: 4. As DNA, the CDR3 is TGTGCCAGCAGTCGGGACAGAGCCTCCTACAATGAGCAGTTCTTC. Translated, it gives CASSRDRASYNEQFF.

For this clonotype: Just one base apart from a much larger clone, this may be a read error. This rearrangement joins TRBV4-3 to TRBJ2-7; TRBD2 is a possible D gene (6 bases). Germline CDR1 and CDR2: LGHNA and YSLEER. V shed 1 base and J shed 3 bases, with 16 bases lying between them. The CDR3 totals 16 residues. The CDR3 sequence is CASSQAYTSWVYEQYF. The DNA for the CDR3 is TGCGCCAGCAGCCAAGCTTATACTAGCTGGGTCTACGAGCAGTACTTC.

This clonotype was observed at least ten times. This chain connects TRBV20-1 to TRBJ1-3; D remains ambiguous. Trimming left V 0 bases short and J 3 bases short, with 12 bases between. Germline V CDR1 and CDR2: DFQATT, SNEGSKA (reference sequence). This CDR3 has 15 residues. In DNA, the CDR3 is TGCAGTGCTAGAGATCGGGAGTTTGGTGGAAACACCATATATTTT. This gives the protein CSARDREFGGNTIYF.

This clonotype was found many times. The rearrangement joins TRBV7-8 to TRBJ2-3; perhaps TRBD2 as D (5 bases). There are 16 residues in the CDR3. CDR1 and CDR2 (germline): SGHVS, FQNEAQ. Trimming pared 1 base from V and 8 bases from J, leaving 19 bases between. CDR3 in DNA: TGTGCCAGCAGCTTAGTTGGCAGCGGCCCCGGAGGTACGCAGTATTTT. This sequence encodes CASSLVGSGPGGTQYF.

At least ten counts were recorded for this clonotype. The chain is built from TRBV7-9 and TRBJ2-7; TRBD2 aligns across 7 bases. This CDR3 has 13 residues. Unmatched junction bases numbered 9, after V lost 5 bases and J lost 8 bases. Germline-derived CDR1 and CDR2 are SEHNR and FQNEAQ (reference sequence). The CDR3 DNA reads TGTGCCAGCAGCGGGGTGCTAGCGGAGAAGCAGTACTTC. This translates into CASSGVLAEKQYF.

Remarks on this clonotype: This may be a read error: a much more frequent sequence differs by one nucleotide. The rearrangement uses TRBV29-1 and TRBJ2-7; D remains ambiguous. The germline V gene encodes CDR1 SQVTM and CDR2 ANQGSEA. This CDR3 region has 12 residues. CDR3 region: CSVEGEGYEQCF. The CDR3 DNA reads as TGCAGCGTTGAAGGGGAAGGCTACGAGCAGTGCTTC.

This clonotype was seen many times. The chain has TRBV2 and TRBJ2-1; 8 bases fit TRBD2. Germline V gives CDR1 SNHLY, CDR2 FYNNEI. CDR3 length: 14 residues. V was clipped by 6 bases and J by 9 bases; unmatched bases: 10. CDR3 loop: CASSILAADLEQFF. The CDR3 nucleotides are TGTGCCAGCAGCATACTAGCGGCGGATCTTGAGCAGTTCTTC. Supplemented by reference TRBV2 and TRBJ2-1, the full variable domain reads EPEVTQTPSHQVTQMGQEVILRCVPISNHLYFYWYRQILGQKVEFLVSFYNNEISEKSEIFDDQFSVERPDGSNFTLKIRSTKLEDSAMYFCASSILAADLEQFFGPGTRLTVL.

The table lists this clonotype with many counts. This rearrangement joins TRBV2 to TRBJ1-2; the D is unclear. V lost 4 bases and J 4 bases, leaving 10 bases between the germline ends. The CDR3 has 13 amino acids. Germline CDR1 reads SNHLY; CDR2 reads FYNNEI. CDR3 region: CASSGRPTYGYTF. CDR3 DNA: TGTGCCAGCAGTGGAAGGCCTACCTATGGCTACACCTTC.

The sample holds a few counts of this clonotype. J is TRBJ2-7 and V is TRBV7-6; 8 bases line up with TRBD2. This CDR3 has 16 amino acids. The J segment lost 1 base and the V segment lost 5 bases, leaving 10 bases of the junction unmatched. From germline, CDR1 is SGHVS and CDR2 FNYEAQ. CDR3 coding DNA: TGTGCCAGCAGCCCACGGGGGGGTGTTCCGTCCTACGAGCAGTACTTC. Translated, it gives CASSPRGGVPSYEQYF. The variable domain in full, with the rest retrieved from reference TRBV7-6 and TRBJ2-7, is GAGVSQSPRYKVTKRGQDVALRCDPISGHVSLYWYRQALGQGPEFLTYFNYEAQQDKSGLPNDRFSAERPEGSISTLTIQRTEQRDSAMYRCASSPRGGVPSYEQYFGPGTRLTVT.

This clonotype was seen many times. The J gene is TRBJ2-7, the V gene TRBV7-2; TRBD1 might be the D (5 bases). The germline V gene has CDR1 SGHTA and CDR2 FQGNSA. V was clipped by 6 bases and J by 3 bases, with 18 bases between them. The CDR3 is made up of 15 amino acids. The CDR3 loop reads CASSTAGLTHYEQYF. In nucleotides, the CDR3 is TGTGCCAGCAGTACCGCAGGGTTAACTCACTACGAGCAGTACTTC.

This clonotype was seen only a few times. The rearrangement links TRBV7-3 to TRBJ1-5, with 9 positions matching TRBD1. Germline V gene sequence: CDR1 SGHTA, CDR2 FQGTGA. This CDR3 contains 18 residues. Trimming at V came to 0 bases and at J to 6 bases, leaving 12 bases not matched to a gene. The CDR3 DNA reads as TGTGCCAGCAGCTTAACGGCCACAGGGGGCCGTCACTGTCAGCCCCAGCATTTT. Translated, it gives CASSLTATGGRHCQPQHF.

This clonotype was found many times. The chain has TRBV28 and TRBJ1-5; D unresolved. The CDR3 sequence is 11 residues long. With 7 bases removed from V and 4 bases from J, the gap between germline ends came to 5 bases. CDR1 is MDHEN, CDR2 SYDVKM, per germline. CDR3 residues: CASTGNQPQHF. DNA of the CDR3: TGTGCCAGCACCGGAAATCAGCCCCAGCATTTT.

This clonotype was seen many times. This sequence joins TRBV25-1 and TRBJ1-4, with D perhaps TRBD1 (6 bases). CDR3 length: 14 amino acids. CDR1 and CDR2 from the germline V gene are MGHDK and SYGVNS. The germline V and J ends were trimmed by 3 bases and 4 bases, with 9 bases remaining between them. The CDR3 nucleotides read TGTGCCAGCAGTGACAGGGGTTTTAATGAAAAACTGTTTTTT. Its protein product is CASSDRGFNEKLFF.